This T cell receptor (beta chain) was sequenced for a study of cytomegalovirus exposure and HLA in healthy donors. Study outcomes and limitations: Cytomegalovirus association was assigned to more than 150 TCR beta chains.

Amplification used 60 Vbeta primers and 13 Jbeta primers. The data were produced by immunoSEQ multiplex PCR, yet TCRdb's version contains in-frame clones alone and is incomplete. Found here are 200,000 to 250,000 clones; the top ten clones hold approximately 0.98%. Germline lookup yields CDR1 MDHEN and CDR2 SYDVKM. V lost 4 bases and J lost 4, with 13 bases in between. The length of the CDR3 is 14 residues. These donors counted as nominally healthy when sampled, but unrecorded immune exposures were likely. Note on this clone: Its antigen is not known.

Input material: PBMCs. The V gene is TRBV28, the J gene TRBJ1-2; weak D call: TRBD1 (6 bases). The receptor comes from a woman in her 30s in good health and CMV-seropositive. The CDR3 nucleotides are TGTGCCAGCAGTTCTGGGGGCGCATTCTATGGCTACACCTTC. Protein sequence: CASSSGGAFYGYTF.